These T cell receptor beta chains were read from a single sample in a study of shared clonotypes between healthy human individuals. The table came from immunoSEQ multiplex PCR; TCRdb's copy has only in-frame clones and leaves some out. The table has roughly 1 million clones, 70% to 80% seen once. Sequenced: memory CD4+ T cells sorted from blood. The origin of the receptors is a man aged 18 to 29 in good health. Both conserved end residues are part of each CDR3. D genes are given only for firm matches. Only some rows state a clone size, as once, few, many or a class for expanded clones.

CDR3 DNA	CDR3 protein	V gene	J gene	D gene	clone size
TGCGCCAGCAGCTTGGTCGGCGTAGGGCAGGGGGGCAACTATGGCTACACCTTC	CASSLVGVGQGGNYGYTF	TRBV5-1	TRBJ1-2	TRBD1	NA
TGTGCCAGAATCAGGGTCTCTGGAAACACCATATATTTT	CARIRVSGNTIYF	TRBV21-1	TRBJ1-3	NA	NA
TGCGCCAGCAGTGGACAGTTGTCGGATGAGCAGTTCTTC	CASSGQLSDEQFF	TRBV10-1	TRBJ2-1	NA	NA
TGTGCCAGCAGGCCGGACAGCCCCACCGGGGAGCTGTTTTTT	CASRPDSPTGELFF	TRBV6-1	TRBJ2-2	NA	NA
TGTGCCTGGAATTCAGGGACCTACGAGCAGTACTTC	CAWNSGTYEQYF	TRBV30	TRBJ2-7	NA	NA
TGTGTCAGCAAGGGGGACAGGGAAATAGCAGATACGCAGTATTTT	CVSKGDREIADTQYF	TRBV5-8	TRBJ2-3	TRBD1	NA
TGTGCCAGCAGCTCCGGACAGGGAGGCTACTACGAGCAGTACTTC	CASSSGQGGYYEQYF	TRBV9	TRBJ2-7	TRBD1	NA
TGTGCCAGCAGCTGGGAGGGACGAGCCACAGATACGCAGTATTTT	CASSWEGRATDTQYF	TRBV7-2	TRBJ2-3	TRBD2	NA
TGCGCCAGCAGCCAAGATTCTCCGGGGTGGGGGACAGATACGCAGTATTTT	CASSQDSPGWGTDTQYF	TRBV4-3	TRBJ2-3	NA	NA
TGCAGCGTTGCGGAGGGCAGCGCAGATACGCAGTATTTT	CSVAEGSADTQYF	TRBV29-1	TRBJ2-3	NA	NA
TGTGCCAGCAGCGTAGGTCCCCGGGCCACGTACGGAAACACCATATATTTT	CASSVGPRATYGNTIYF	TRBV9	TRBJ1-3	NA	few
TGTGCCTGGAGTCCCTTACAGTCGGGGGGAGTGAGCACAGATACGCAGTATTTT	CAWSPLQSGGVSTDTQYF	TRBV30	TRBJ2-3	TRBD2	NA
TGTGCCAGCAGCTTAGGGGGGCTCACTGAAGCTTTCTTT	CASSLGGLTEAFF	TRBV11-3	TRBJ1-1	NA	NA
TGTGCCAGCAGTGAAGCCGTACAGGGGGCTGGAAACACCATATATTTT	CASSEAVQGAGNTIYF	TRBV6-1	TRBJ1-3	TRBD1	NA
TGTGCCAGCAGCTTGAGTTGGGGTAGTGGCCCCGAAGCTTTCTTT	CASSLSWGSGPEAFF	TRBV5-5	TRBJ1-1	NA	once
TGTGCCACCGCGGGTCCCCTCTACGAGCAGTACTTC	CATAGPLYEQYF	TRBV2	TRBJ2-7	NA	NA
TGTGCCAGCAGCGTGACAGGGAACGCGAACACCGGGGAGCTGTTTTTT	CASSVTGNANTGELFF	TRBV9	TRBJ2-2	TRBD1	NA
TGCGCCAGCAGTGAGAGAACCGCACAAAGTCGGGCCAACGTCCTGACTTTC	CASSERTAQSRANVLTF	TRBV10-1	TRBJ2-6	NA	NA
TGTGCCAGCAGCTCACAGGGTAGGGAGCAGTACTTC	CASSSQGREQYF	TRBV11-3	TRBJ2-7	NA	NA
TGTGCCAGCAGTGGGAATAGCGGGAGGGAGGGTACGCAGTATTTT	CASSGNSGREGTQYF	TRBV2	TRBJ2-3	TRBD2	NA
TGTGCCAGCAGTCAAGACAGGGGTGACCAGCCCCAGCATTTT	CASSQDRGDQPQHF	TRBV2	TRBJ1-5	TRBD1	NA
TGTGCCAGCGTGGGAGCAGGGGGCACTGAAGCTTTCTTT	CASVGAGGTEAFF	TRBV5-5	TRBJ1-1	TRBD1	few
TGTGCCAGTAGTATCGCAAGGGGGACTAATGAAAAACTGTTTTTT	CASSIARGTNEKLFF	TRBV19	TRBJ1-4	NA	NA
TGTGCCAGCAGTGAATCCCAGACCCAGTACTTC	CASSESQTQYF	TRBV2	TRBJ2-5	NA	once
TGTGCCTGGAGTGGTGCAGACAATCAGCCCCAGCATTTT	CAWSGADNQPQHF	TRBV30	TRBJ1-5	NA	few
TGCGCCAGCAGCTGGAGCACGCCAGAGAACACTGAAGCTTTCTTT	CASSWSTPENTEAFF	TRBV5-1	TRBJ1-1	NA	NA
TGTGCCAGCAGTGAAGTTTGGGGTGGAGGCTACACCTTC	CASSEVWGGGYTF	TRBV6-1	TRBJ1-2	NA	once
TGTGCCTGGAGTCCCCCTGAATCGAACCACGAGCAGTACTTC	CAWSPPESNHEQYF	TRBV30	TRBJ2-7	NA	NA
TGTGCCAGCAGCCCCACCGGACAGGCTCGAGAGACCCAGTACTTC	CASSPTGQARETQYF	TRBV7-2	TRBJ2-5	TRBD1	NA
TGTGCCAGCAGTGGGTCTACAGATACGCAGTATTTT	CASSGSTDTQYF	TRBV7-9	TRBJ2-3	NA	NA
TGTGCCAGCAGCTTAGGACATGGACCCTACGAGCAGTACTTC	CASSLGHGPYEQYF	TRBV7-2	TRBJ2-7	NA	NA
TGTGCCAGCAGCTTGGAGTGGAGGTCCGGGGCCAACGTCCTGACTTTC	CASSLEWRSGANVLTF	TRBV5-6	TRBJ2-6	NA	few
TGTGCCAGCAGCCGAGAGCCCGGGACAGGGGCCGAGCAGTACTTC	CASSREPGTGAEQYF	TRBV4-2	TRBJ2-7	TRBD1	NA
TGTGCCAGCAGTGTGGAGGGGTCCAATTCACCCCTCCACTTT	CASSVEGSNSPLHF	TRBV6-1	TRBJ1-6	NA	few
TGTGCCAGCAGTGGTGGTGGGATCGGCGGTCAGCCCCAGCATTTT	CASSGGGIGGQPQHF	TRBV25-1	TRBJ1-5	NA	few
TGTGCCAGCAGCCCGGACAGTTATGGCTACACCTTC	CASSPDSYGYTF	TRBV5-4	TRBJ1-2	NA	NA
TGCAGCGCCCTTCGGGGGAGCTCCTACAATGAGCAGTTCTTC	CSALRGSSYNEQFF	TRBV29-1	TRBJ2-1	NA	NA
TGTGCCAGCAGTTGGGCCTACAGGAAAAGTGGTCTCTCCTACGAGCAGTACTTC	CASSWAYRKSGLSYEQYF	TRBV28	TRBJ2-7	NA	NA
TGCAGTGCTAGAGGGGGATACGAGCAGTACTTC	CSARGGYEQYF	TRBV20-1	TRBJ2-7	NA	NA
TGTGCCAGCAGTGCGACAGGGAATCAGCCCCAGCATTTT	CASSATGNQPQHF	TRBV2	TRBJ1-5	TRBD1	once
TGTGCCAGCAGCCCCCTCGGACCAGGGGGTCGGTACGAGCAGTACTTC	CASSPLGPGGRYEQYF	TRBV7-2	TRBJ2-7	TRBD1	once
TGCGCCAGCAGCTTGGGAGTTCGCACAGATACGCAGTATTTT	CASSLGVRTDTQYF	TRBV5-1	TRBJ2-3	NA	NA
TGCGCCAGCAGCCTATCCGGGACTTTTTCCTACGAGCAGTACTTC	CASSLSGTFSYEQYF	TRBV5-1	TRBJ2-7	NA	NA
TGTGCCAGCAGCTCTACAGGGGCGGGTTATGAAAAACTGTTTTTT	CASSSTGAGYEKLFF	TRBV5-5	TRBJ1-4	TRBD1	NA
TGCGCCAGCAGCTTGGGGTGGGGAGACACCATATATTTT	CASSLGWGDTIYF	TRBV5-1	TRBJ1-3	NA	NA
TGTGCCAGCAGCTACAGACTAGGGGTGGGGAATGAGCAGTTCTTC	CASSYRLGVGNEQFF	TRBV9	TRBJ2-1	NA	NA
TGTGCCAGCAGTGATGCCCGGGTGGTCTACGAGCAGTACTTC	CASSDARVVYEQYF	TRBV6-1	TRBJ2-7	NA	NA
TGTGCCAGCCTAGGACAGTTTTTTCAGAACACTGAAGCTTTCTTT	CASLGQFFQNTEAFF	TRBV28	TRBJ1-1	NA	NA
TGCGCCAGCAGCTTGGTCACACCCCACTACGAGCAGTACTTC	CASSLVTPHYEQYF	TRBV5-1	TRBJ2-7	NA	NA
TGCGCCAGCAGCCAGGTGTGGGCAGGGGGCTACATGAACACTGAAGCTTTCTTT	CASSQVWAGGYMNTEAFF	TRBV4-1	TRBJ1-1	TRBD1	once
TGTGCCAGCAGTGAATCTAGCGGGATCGGGACCCAGTACTTC	CASSESSGIGTQYF	TRBV2	TRBJ2-5	TRBD2	NA
TGTGCCAGCAGCTCCGTCTTGCGGGGGGCGCACAATGAGCAGTTCTTC	CASSSVLRGAHNEQFF	TRBV13	TRBJ2-1	TRBD2	once